Listed below are T cell receptor beta chains from one sample, sequenced in a study of shared clonotypes between healthy human individuals. The protocol was immunoSEQ multiplex PCR, while the TCRdb copy is restricted to in-frame clones and leaves out a portion. The table has around 2.5 million clones, 93% seen once. Material: naive CD4+ T cells from PBMCs. Receptors originate from a man aged 18 to 35 in good health. Some clones in this sample may be carry-over from other donors' samples. The CDR3 runs from the conserved cysteine through the conserved F or W. Rows give clone size only sometimes, using once, few, many, or a class for an expanded clone.

J,size,V,CDR3
TRBJ2-1,-,TRBV2,CASSYETGTLYEQFF
TRBJ1-1,-,TRBV19,CASSKAKTEAFF
TRBJ2-2,-,TRBV28,CASSFMGRGGGELFF
TRBJ2-1,-,TRBV11-3,CASSLGLAGVEQFF
TRBJ2-4,-,TRBV5-4,CASSFGRGGKNIQYF
TRBJ2-3,-,TRBV7-3,CASSWGTGYTDTQYF
TRBJ2-5,-,TRBV29-1,CSVEGGEETQYF
TRBJ1-1,few,TRBV7-9,CASSTGQDTEAFF
TRBJ2-3,-,TRBV28,CASSLSAGAWNTQYF
TRBJ2-5,-,TRBV5-1,CASSFFGTEETQYF
TRBJ2-5,-,TRBV7-2,CASSYQSQETQYF
TRBJ1-2,-,TRBV2,CASTLGGYGYTF
TRBJ2-1,-,TRBV12-5,CASGLDFTYNEQFF
TRBJ2-3,-,TRBV29-1,CSVEDGRGKDTQYF
TRBJ1-5,-,TRBV19,CASSRGTGGMEPQHF
TRBJ1-1,-,TRBV21-1,CASSSWTGAYTEAFF
TRBJ2-3,-,TRBV5-6,CASGLGGRTTDTQYF
TRBJ2-1,-,TRBV5-3,CARSLVGYNEQFF
TRBJ1-1,-,TRBV11-2,CASSFRLSGGTEAFF
TRBJ2-7,-,TRBV6-9,CASSNPGSLGRRSYEQYF
TRBJ2-7,-,TRBV28,CASSTGTEPHRQYF
TRBJ2-1,-,TRBV18,CASSQLAGGTYNEQFF
TRBJ2-3,-,TRBV19,CASSRDRAIFPSTDTQYF
TRBJ2-4,few,TRBV16,CASSQPNSGVRRGNIQYF
TRBJ2-1,-,TRBV19,CASSTPGLRNEQFF
TRBJ1-2,-,TRBV4-3,CASSFSTTAYYGYTF
TRBJ2-3,-,TRBV28,CASRGRGGTDTQYF
TRBJ2-7,-,TRBV5-6,CASSLRPIFSYEQYF
TRBJ1-5,-,TRBV18,CASSRLGQGSHSNQPQHF